This T cell receptor beta chain was retrieved from a study of shared clonotypes between healthy human individuals. Looking at the study overall: Used for every donor were three CD4 naive, three CD4 memory, two CD8 naive and one CD8 memory plate.

CD45RO-negative cells were positively selected for CCR7, leaving out terminally differentiated effector memory CD45RA+ cells. Sequencing was performed with immunoSEQ multiplex PCR; in TCRdb, only in-frame clones are kept and a portion is missing. The sample yields around 2,000,000 clones, roughly 91% seen once. This clone was seen a single time. Its antigen is undetermined. Study-level findings and limits: Sorted-subset sequencing was shown by rarefaction to be incomplete despite large depth.

The clonotype originates from a man between 18 and 29 years old in good health. Some clones in this sample may be carry-over from other donors' samples. The sample consisted of naive CD8+ T cells from PBMCs.

CDR3 nucleotide sequence: TGTGCCAGTAGTATAGGGTACGCCGGGGGATCCTGGGGAGATACGCAGTATTTT. Translated, it gives CASSIGYAGGSWGDTQYF. V usage is TRBV19 and J usage is TRBJ2-3, with D perhaps TRBD2 (6 bases). Trimming took off 1 base at V and 5 bases at J, with 22 bases between the two ends. Germline V gene sequence: CDR1 LNHDA, CDR2 SQIVND (reference sequence). This CDR3 region has 18 residues. Complete variable domain (other parts from reference TRBV19 and TRBJ2-3): DGGITQSPKYLFRKEGQNVTLSCEQNLNHDAMYWYRQDPGQGLRLIYYSQIVNDFQKGDIAEGYSVSREKKESFPLTVTSAQKNPTAFYLCASSIGYAGGSWGDTQYFGPGTRLTVL.